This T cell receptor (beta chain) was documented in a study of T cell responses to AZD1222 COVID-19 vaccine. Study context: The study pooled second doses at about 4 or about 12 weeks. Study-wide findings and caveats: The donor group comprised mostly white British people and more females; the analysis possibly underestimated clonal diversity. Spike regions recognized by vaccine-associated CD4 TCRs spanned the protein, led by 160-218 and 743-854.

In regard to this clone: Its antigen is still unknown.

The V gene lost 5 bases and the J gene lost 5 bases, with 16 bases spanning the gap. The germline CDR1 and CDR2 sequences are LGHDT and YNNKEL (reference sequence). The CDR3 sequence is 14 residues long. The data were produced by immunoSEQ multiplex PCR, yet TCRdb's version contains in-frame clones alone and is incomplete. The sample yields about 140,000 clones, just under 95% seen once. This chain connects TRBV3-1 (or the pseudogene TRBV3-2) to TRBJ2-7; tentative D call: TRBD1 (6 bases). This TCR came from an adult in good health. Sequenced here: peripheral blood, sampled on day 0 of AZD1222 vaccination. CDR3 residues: CASSMRQVVNEQYF. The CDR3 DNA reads TGTGCCAGCAGCATGAGACAGGTTGTAAACGAGCAGTACTTC.